The source of this T cell receptor beta chain is a study of patients with pleural tuberculosis. This clonotype was detected ten times or more. MiXCR was run by TCRdb on the reads, yielding one entry per CDR3 protein. Of about 50,000 distinct CDR3 sequences listed, around 6.7% are singletons. Germline lookup yields CDR1 SGHAT and CDR2 FQNNGV. The CDR3 spans 13 residues. The ends were cut back, 5 bases at V and 6 bases at J, with 12 bases in the middle. This sequence joins TRBV11-2 and TRBJ2-3; the D gene could be TRBD1 or TRBD2 (5 bases each). This clonotype was sampled from a human donor with pleural tuberculosis. The CDR3 region is CASSLGWGDTQYF. In DNA form, the CDR3 reads TGTGCCAGCAGCCTGGGATGGGGGGATACGCAGTATTTT. Full variable domain (outside the CDR3, taken from reference TRBV11-2 and TRBJ2-3): EAGVAQSPRYKIIEKRQSVAFWCNPISGHATLYWYQQILGQGPKLLIQFQNNGVVDDSQLPKDRFSAERLKGVDSTLKIQPAKLEDSAVYLCASSLGWGDTQYFGPGTRLTVL.